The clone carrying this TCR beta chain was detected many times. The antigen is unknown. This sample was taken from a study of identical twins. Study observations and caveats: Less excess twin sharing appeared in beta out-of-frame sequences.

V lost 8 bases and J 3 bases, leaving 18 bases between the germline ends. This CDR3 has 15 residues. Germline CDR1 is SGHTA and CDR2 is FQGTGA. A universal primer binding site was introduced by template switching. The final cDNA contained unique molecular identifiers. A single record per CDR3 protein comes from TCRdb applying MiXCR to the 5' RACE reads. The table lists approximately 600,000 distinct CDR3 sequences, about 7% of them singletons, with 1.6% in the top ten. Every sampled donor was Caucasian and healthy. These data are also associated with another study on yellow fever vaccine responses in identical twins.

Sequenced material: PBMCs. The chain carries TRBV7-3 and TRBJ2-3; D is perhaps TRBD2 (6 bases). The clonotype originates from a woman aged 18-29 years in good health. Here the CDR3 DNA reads TGTGCCAGCTCCCCTGTTGGGGAGGCGACAGATACGCAGTATTTT. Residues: CASSPVGEATDTQYF.